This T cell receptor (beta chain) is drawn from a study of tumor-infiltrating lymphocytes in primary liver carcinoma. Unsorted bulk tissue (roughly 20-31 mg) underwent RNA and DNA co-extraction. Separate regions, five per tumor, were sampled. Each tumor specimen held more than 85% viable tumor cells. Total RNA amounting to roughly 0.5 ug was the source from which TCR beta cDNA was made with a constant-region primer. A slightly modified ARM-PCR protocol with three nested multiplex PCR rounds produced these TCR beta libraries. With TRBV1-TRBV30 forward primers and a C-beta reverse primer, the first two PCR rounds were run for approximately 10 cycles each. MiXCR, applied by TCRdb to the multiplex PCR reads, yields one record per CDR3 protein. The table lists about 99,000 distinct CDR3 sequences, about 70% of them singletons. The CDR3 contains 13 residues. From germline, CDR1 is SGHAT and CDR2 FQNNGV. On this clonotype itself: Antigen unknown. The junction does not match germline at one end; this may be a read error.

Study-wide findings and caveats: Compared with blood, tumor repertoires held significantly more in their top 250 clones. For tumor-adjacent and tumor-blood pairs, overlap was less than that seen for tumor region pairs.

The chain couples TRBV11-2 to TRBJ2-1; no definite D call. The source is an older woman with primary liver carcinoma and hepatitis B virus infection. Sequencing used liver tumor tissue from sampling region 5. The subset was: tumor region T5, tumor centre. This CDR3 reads CASSLGLYDEQFF. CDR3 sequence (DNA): TGTGCCAGCAGCTTAGGGCTCTACGATGAGCAGTTCTTC.